This TCR beta chain was recorded in a study of OX40 agonist ivuxolimab in advanced cancers. Overall study context: Patients received ivuxolimab, an agonistic anti-OX40 (CD134) antibody. Dose-escalation patients had hepatocellular carcinoma, melanoma, renal cell or head and neck cancer. Whole-study results and caveats: Partly responding patients at 0.1-3.0 mg/kg showed some of the smallest clonal expansion.

About this clone itself: What it binds is not known.

Germline-derived CDR1 and CDR2 are SGHTA and FQGNSA. The V end was cut by 7 bases, the J end by 4 bases, with 13 bases between. This CDR3 has 13 residues. The method was immunoSEQ multiplex PCR; TCRdb's version includes in-frame clones alone and lacks a portion of them. This table holds fewer than 200,000 clones, 94% found once. Sequencing was performed on CD4+ or CD8+ T cells sorted from blood, taken in a trial of the OX40 agonist ivuxolimab. The chain carries TRBV7-2 and TRBJ1-1; D gene unclear. The clonotype originates from an adult with an advanced solid tumor such as melanoma, head and neck, liver or kidney cancer. The CDR3 region is CASTTTTGTEAFF. DNA for the CDR3: TGTGCCAGCACCACTACCACGGGCACTGAAGCTTTCTTT.